This T cell receptor beta chain was sequenced during a study of cytomegalovirus exposure and HLA in healthy donors. Study results and limitations: The HLA-A and HLA-B alleles of most subjects were reportedly predicted accurately from TCR beta sequences.

This clone was recorded only once. Antigen specificity is unknown. A multiplex PCR was run with 60 Vbeta primers and 13 Jbeta primers. Here immunoSEQ multiplex PCR was the method, and the copy in TCRdb shows in-frame clones only, minus some. In the table there are approximately 170,000 clones, roughly 80% of which are singletons. This receptor was obtained from a woman aged 18-29 years in good health and CMV-seronegative. Sequencing was performed on PBMCs.

The CDR3 DNA reads as TGCAGCGTTCACGACGGGAAAGAGACCCAGTACTTC. It yields the protein CSVHDGKETQYF. V usage is TRBV29-1 and J usage is TRBJ2-5; D might be TRBD2 (5 bases). This CDR3 comprises 12 residues. Germline CDR1 reads SQVTM; CDR2 reads ANQGSEA. V was clipped by 5 bases and J by 3 bases, with 10 bases between them.